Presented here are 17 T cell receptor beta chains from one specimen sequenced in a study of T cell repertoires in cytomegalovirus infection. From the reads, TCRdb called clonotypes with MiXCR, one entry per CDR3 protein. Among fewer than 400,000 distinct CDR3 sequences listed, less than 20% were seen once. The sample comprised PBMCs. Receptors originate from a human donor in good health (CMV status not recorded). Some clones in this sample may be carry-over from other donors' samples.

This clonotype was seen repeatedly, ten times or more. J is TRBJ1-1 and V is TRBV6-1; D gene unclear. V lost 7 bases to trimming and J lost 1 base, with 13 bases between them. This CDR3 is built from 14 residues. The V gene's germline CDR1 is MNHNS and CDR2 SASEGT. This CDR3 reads CASKKGTRNTEAFF. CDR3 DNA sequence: TGTGCCAGCAAGAAGGGCACCAGGAACACTGAAGCTTTCTTT.

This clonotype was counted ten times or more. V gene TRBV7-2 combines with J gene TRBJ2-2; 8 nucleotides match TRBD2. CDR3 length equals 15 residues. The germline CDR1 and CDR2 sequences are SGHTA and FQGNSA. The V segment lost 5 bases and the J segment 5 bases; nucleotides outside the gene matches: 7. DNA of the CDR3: TGTGCCAGCAGCAATAGCGGGACCTATACCGGGGAGCTGTTTTTT. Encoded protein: CASSNSGTYTGELFF. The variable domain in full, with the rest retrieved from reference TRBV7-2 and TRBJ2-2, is GAGVSQSPSNKVTEKGKDVELRCDPISGHTALYWYRQSLGQGLEFLIYFQGNSAPDKSGLPSDRFSAERTGGSVSTLTIQRTQQEDSAVYLCASSNSGTYTGELFFGEGSRLTVL.

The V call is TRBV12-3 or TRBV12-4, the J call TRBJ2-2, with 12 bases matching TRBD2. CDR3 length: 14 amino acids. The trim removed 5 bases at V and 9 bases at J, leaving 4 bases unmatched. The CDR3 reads CASSPSGGARELFF. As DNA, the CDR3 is TGTGCCAGCAGTCCTAGCGGGGGGGCCCGGGAGCTGTTTTTT.

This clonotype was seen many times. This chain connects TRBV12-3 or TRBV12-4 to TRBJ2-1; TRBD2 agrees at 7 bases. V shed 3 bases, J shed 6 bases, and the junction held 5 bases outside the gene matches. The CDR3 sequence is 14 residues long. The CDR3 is CASSLRTRSNEQFF. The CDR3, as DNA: TGTGCCAGCAGTTTGAGGACTAGGAGCAATGAGCAGTTCTTC.

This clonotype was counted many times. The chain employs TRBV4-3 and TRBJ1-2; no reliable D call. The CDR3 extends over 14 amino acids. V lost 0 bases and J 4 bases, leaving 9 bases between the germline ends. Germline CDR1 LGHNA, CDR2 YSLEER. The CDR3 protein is CASSQDAGIYGYTF. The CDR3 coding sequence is TGCGCCAGCAGCCAAGACGCGGGGATCTATGGCTACACCTTC.

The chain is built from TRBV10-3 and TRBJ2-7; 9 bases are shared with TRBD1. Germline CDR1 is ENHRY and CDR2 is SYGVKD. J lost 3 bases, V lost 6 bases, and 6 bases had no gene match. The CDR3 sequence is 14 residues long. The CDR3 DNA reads TGTGCCATCAGGACGACAGGGGGGAGCTACGAGCAGTACTTC. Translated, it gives CAIRTTGGSYEQYF.

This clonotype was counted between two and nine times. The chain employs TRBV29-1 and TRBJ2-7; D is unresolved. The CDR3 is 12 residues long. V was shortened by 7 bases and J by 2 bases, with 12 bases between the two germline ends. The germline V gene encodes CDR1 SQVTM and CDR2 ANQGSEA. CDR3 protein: CSGRTEAYEQYF. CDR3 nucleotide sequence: TGCAGCGGGAGAACTGAGGCCTACGAGCAGTACTTC.

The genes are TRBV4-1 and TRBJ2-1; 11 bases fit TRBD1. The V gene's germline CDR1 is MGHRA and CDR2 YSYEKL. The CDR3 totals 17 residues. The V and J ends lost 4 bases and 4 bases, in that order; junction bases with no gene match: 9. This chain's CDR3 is CASSRREGTGGYNEQFF. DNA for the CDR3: TGCGCCAGCAGCCGAAGGGAGGGGACAGGGGGATACAATGAGCAGTTCTTC.

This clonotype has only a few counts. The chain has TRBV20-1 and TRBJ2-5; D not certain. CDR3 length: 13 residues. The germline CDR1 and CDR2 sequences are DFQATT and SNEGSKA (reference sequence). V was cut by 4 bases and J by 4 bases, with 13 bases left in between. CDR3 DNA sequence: TGCAGTGCTACACTGGATTGGGGAGAGACCCAGTACTTC. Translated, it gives CSATLDWGETQYF.

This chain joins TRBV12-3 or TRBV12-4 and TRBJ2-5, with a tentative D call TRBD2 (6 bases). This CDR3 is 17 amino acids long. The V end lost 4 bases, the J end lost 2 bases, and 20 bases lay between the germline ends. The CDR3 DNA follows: TGTGCCAGCAGTTCTCCGGGGGACCAACGAGGACAAGAGACCCAGTACTTC. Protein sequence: CASSSPGDQRGQETQYF.

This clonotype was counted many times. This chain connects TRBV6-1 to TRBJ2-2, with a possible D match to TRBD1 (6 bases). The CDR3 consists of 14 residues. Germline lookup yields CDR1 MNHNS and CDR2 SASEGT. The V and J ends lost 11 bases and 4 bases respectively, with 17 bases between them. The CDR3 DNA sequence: TGTGCCGGAAGTAGACAGGTGACCACCGGGGAGCTGTTTTTT. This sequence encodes CAGSRQVTTGELFF.

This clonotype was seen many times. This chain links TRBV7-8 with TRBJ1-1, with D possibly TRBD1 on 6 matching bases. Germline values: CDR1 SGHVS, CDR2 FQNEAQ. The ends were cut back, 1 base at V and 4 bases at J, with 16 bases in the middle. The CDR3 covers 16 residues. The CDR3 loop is CASSLGLGGLGTEAFF. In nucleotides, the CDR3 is TGTGCCAGCAGCTTAGGTCTCGGGGGGCTAGGCACTGAAGCTTTCTTT.

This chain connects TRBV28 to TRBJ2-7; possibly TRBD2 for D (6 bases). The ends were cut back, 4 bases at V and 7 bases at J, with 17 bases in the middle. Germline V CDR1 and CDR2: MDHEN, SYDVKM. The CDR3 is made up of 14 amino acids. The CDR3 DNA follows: TGTGCCAGCAGTTCCCCTGGGGGAGCGGGTGAGCAGTACTTC. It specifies CASSSPGGAGEQYF.

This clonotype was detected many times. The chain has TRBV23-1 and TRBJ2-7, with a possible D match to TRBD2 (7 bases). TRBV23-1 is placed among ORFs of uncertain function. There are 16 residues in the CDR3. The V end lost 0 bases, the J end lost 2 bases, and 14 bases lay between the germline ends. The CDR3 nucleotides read TGCGCCAGCAGTCAATCGAGGGGGGGCCGGACCTACGAGCAGTACTTC. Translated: CASSQSRGGRTYEQYF.

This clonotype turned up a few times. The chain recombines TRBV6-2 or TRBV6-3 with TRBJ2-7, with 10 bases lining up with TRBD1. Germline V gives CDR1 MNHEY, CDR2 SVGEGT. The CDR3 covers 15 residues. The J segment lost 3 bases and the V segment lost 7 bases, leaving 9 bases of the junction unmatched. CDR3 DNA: TGTGCCAGCACCAAGGGGACAGGGGCCTTCTACGAGCAGTACTTC. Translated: CASTKGTGAFYEQYF.

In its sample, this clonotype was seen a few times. The CDR3 DNA is TGTGCCAGCAGGGAGGAGTCAAATAATTCACCCCTCCACTTT. Translated: CASREESNNSPLHF. The chain combines TRBV28 with TRBJ1-6; D gene uncertain. Germline CDR1 and CDR2: MDHEN and SYDVKM. The CDR3 has 14 amino acids. V gave up 6 bases and J gave up 5 bases, with 11 bases separating them.

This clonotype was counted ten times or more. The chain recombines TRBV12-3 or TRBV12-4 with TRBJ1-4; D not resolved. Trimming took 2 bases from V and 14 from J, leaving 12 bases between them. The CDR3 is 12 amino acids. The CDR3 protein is CASSLNEGRLFF. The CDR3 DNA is TGTGCCAGCAGTTTAAATGAGGGTCGTCTGTTTTTT.